These T cell receptor beta chains were read from a single sample in a study of T cell responses to AZD1222 COVID-19 vaccine. Profiled with immunoSEQ multiplex PCR; TCRdb holds only in-frame clones, not every one. The sample lists about 130,000 clones; nearly 90% were seen once. Sample: peripheral blood, taken 28 days after the second AZD1222 dose. The receptor source for this set is an adult who received the AZD1222 COVID-19 vaccine. The CDR3 runs from the conserved cysteine through the conserved F or W. The D gene is left open where the match is weak. Only some rows state a clone size, as once, few, many or a class for expanded clones.

J,V,size,D,CDR3,DNA
TRBJ2-1,TRBV19,NA,TRBD2,CASRIDLAGGLMEQFF,TGTGCCAGTAGGATTGACTTAGCGGGAGGCCTCATGGAGCAGTTCTTC
TRBJ2-2,TRBV5-1,NA,NA,CASSAGTQSNTGELFF,TGCGCCAGCAGCGCCGGGACCCAGTCGAACACCGGGGAGCTGTTTTTT
TRBJ2-7,TRBV23-1,NA,NA,CASPPGQIYEQYF,TGCGCCAGCCCACCGGGACAAATCTACGAGCAGTACTTC
TRBJ1-5,TRBV19,NA,NA,CASGEGGSRQPQHF,TGTGCCAGTGGGGAAGGGGGATCAAGACAGCCCCAGCATTTT
TRBJ1-3,TRBV28,NA,TRBD1,CASSPQTGIDTIYF,TGTGCCAGCAGCCCCCAGACAGGGATAGACACCATATATTTT
TRBJ2-1,TRBV7-9,NA,TRBD2,CASSFTRLAGGLKINEQFF,TGTGCCAGCAGCTTCACCAGACTAGCGGGAGGACTTAAAATCAATGAGCAGTTCTTC
TRBJ2-3,TRBV5-4,NA,NA,CASSLEGMADTQYF,TGTGCCAGCAGCTTGGAAGGGATGGCAGATACGCAGTATTTT
TRBJ1-5,TRBV10-3,NA,NA,CASSYIAGNQPQHF,TGTGCCTCCTCTTATATAGCAGGCAATCAGCCCCAGCATTTT
TRBJ1-2,TRBV5-1,NA,NA,CASSFLAGQGYGYTF,TGCGCCAGCAGCTTCCTGGCAGGGCAGGGATATGGCTACACCTTC
TRBJ1-4,TRBV11-2,NA,TRBD1,CASSQPAYPGTGFEKLFF,TGTGCCAGCAGCCAGCCGGCTTACCCCGGGACAGGGTTTGAAAAACTGTTTTTT
TRBJ1-2,TRBV7-2,few,TRBD1,CASSNRQGSTNYGYTF,TGTGCCAGCAGCAACCGACAGGGTTCGACTAACTATGGCTACACCTTC